This T cell receptor beta chain came from a study of Graves' ophthalmopathy and Graves' hyperthyroidism. The CDR3 is made up of 15 amino acids. V gave up 5 bases and J gave up 3 bases, with 17 bases separating them. Germline-derived CDR1 and CDR2 are SGHVS and FNYEAQ. Among the exclusions were patients with other autoimmune diseases, uncontrolled infections, pregnancy or lactation. General observations from the study: Blood contained most expanded thyroid clonotypes exceeding 0.001 frequency. At just over 70% sensitivity and approximately 72% specificity, the model predicted progression of the ophthalmopathy. Researchers report that a 13-signature model separated ophthalmopathy from stable hyperthyroidism, posting 87.88% sensitivity and about 80% specificity.

As regards this clonotype: The antigen is unknown.

Transcripts of RNA were the source for amplifying TCR beta CDR3 regions. Following a first-round RT-PCR that used HTBI primers, a second-round multiplex PCR was carried out. One entry per CDR3 protein, called by TCRdb with MiXCR from the multiplex PCR reads. The sample contains around 1,000,000 distinct CDR3 sequences, 36% of which appear only once. The chain combines TRBV7-6 with TRBJ2-7; D could derive from TRBD1 or TRBD2 (6 bases each). The sample comprised peripheral blood or thyroid tissue (not recorded which). The TCR comes from an adult man with Graves' hyperthyroidism. The DNA of the CDR3 is TGTGCCAGCAGCGTTGAGGAGGGGGAAGGCTACGAGCAGTACTTC. Translating it yields CASSVEEGEGYEQYF. The full variable domain, completed using reference TRBV7-6 and TRBJ2-7, is GAGVSQSPRYKVTKRGQDVALRCDPISGHVSLYWYRQALGQGPEFLTYFNYEAQQDKSGLPNDRFSAERPEGSISTLTIQRTEQRDSAMYRCASSVEEGEGYEQYFGPGTRLTVT.